This is a list of T cell receptor beta chains from one sample in a study of response to subunit inactivated influenza vaccine. TCRdb recomputed calls from the RT-PCR reads with MiXCR, one row per CDR3 protein. The table records under 200,000 distinct CDR3 sequences, around 9.9% of them present only once. The sample here was non-naive T cells sorted from PBMCs, taken 40 to 50 days after vaccination. These receptors came from a man aged 45 to 65 who received an inactivated influenza vaccine. Each CDR3 is given with its conserved first and last residue. Each record gives: clone size, J gene, V gene, CDR3 protein. The size of a clone is reported for some rows only, either as once, few or many, or as a class for expanded clones.

many,TRBJ2-7,TRBV10-3,CAIRTGGDEQYF
many,TRBJ2-1,TRBV12-3/TRBV12-4,CASIRGGSSYNEQFF
many,TRBJ2-1,TRBV4-1,CASSQTSGGAVGEQFF
few,TRBJ1-5,TRBV7-2,CASSLGVGNQPQHF
few,TRBJ1-2,TRBV5-1,CASSLYPNQGYGYTF
few,TRBJ2-7,TRBV3-1,CASSQGPLSNTLYF
many,TRBJ1-1,TRBV12-3/TRBV12-4,CASSLEGNTEAFF
many,TRBJ2-3,TRBV5-1,CASSRGGGQDTQYF
.,TRBJ2-7,TRBV4-3,CASSQQAGTTQIRGQYF
many,TRBJ2-1,TRBV5-6,CASTASGLGEQFF
many,TRBJ2-7,TRBV10-2,CASSSGTVYEQYF
.,TRBJ1-1,TRBV29-1,CSVVGMNTEAFF
many,TRBJ2-1,TRBV4-2,CASSQDFSGGFNEQFF
many,TRBJ1-3,TRBV5-4,CASSLGARGYSSAGNTIYF
once,TRBJ2-7,TRBV6-5,CASSSPDRSSYEQYF
few,TRBJ1-2,TRBV10-3,CAISESLNYGYTF
few,TRBJ2-5,TRBV7-2,CASSLVQGAKTQYF
many,TRBJ2-7,TRBV4-3,CASAAKTGPSYEQYF
.,TRBJ2-1,TRBV11-2,CASSTGGQASSYNEQFF
.,TRBJ1-1,TRBV20-1,CSAPRTGPVTEAFF
few,TRBJ1-3,TRBV9,CASSVDSGSGNTIYF
.,TRBJ2-1,TRBV24-1,CATSPGAGASYNEQFF
few,TRBJ2-1,TRBV9,CASSRTSGGPSSYNEQFF
many,TRBJ2-1,TRBV29-1,CSVELDRATNEQFF
.,TRBJ2-3,TRBV5-4,CASSWGGPSTDTQYF
once,TRBJ2-7,TRBV28,CASSLVDRSYEQYF
few,TRBJ2-1,TRBV6-2/TRBV6-3,CASRDAGTSVNNEQFF
many,TRBJ2-1,TRBV12-3/TRBV12-4,CASRGPAYNEQFF
few,TRBJ2-1,TRBV12-3/TRBV12-4,CASSFGRYNEQFF
many,TRBJ2-1,TRBV7-9,CASSLRNALDNEQFF
many,TRBJ2-1,TRBV7-9,CASSLDPGLAGGNEQFF
many,TRBJ2-2,TRBV6-2/TRBV6-3,CATRVVGELFF
.,TRBJ2-7,TRBV7-3,CASSLEAGPYEQYF
many,TRBJ1-1,TRBV12-3/TRBV12-4,CASSYGGITEAFF
few,TRBJ2-6,TRBV13,CATRSSGANVLTF
few,TRBJ2-7,TRBV28,CASSVRGYEQYF
.,TRBJ2-1,TRBV15,CATSSTHSGPVNNEQFF
few,TRBJ2-1,TRBV2,CASSEGGQYNEQFF
.,TRBJ1-2,TRBV10-1,CASSAGFLNYGYTF
.,TRBJ2-5,TRBV5-6,CASSLVAAQETQYF
.,TRBJ2-7,TRBV7-8,CASSLVTGPTYEQYF
.,TRBJ1-4,TRBV2,CASSPRRGEKLFF
few,TRBJ2-1,TRBV20-1,CSARTNSLSYNEQFF